Shown below are 2 T cell receptor beta chains from a single sample sequenced in a study of breast tumors, draining lymph nodes, adjacent tissues. Using its own MiXCR run on the multiplex PCR reads, TCRdb lists one record per CDR3 protein. The data contain around 140,000 distinct CDR3 sequences, around 20% of them seen just once; the ten biggest clones take up 2.5% to 3%. Samples came from axillary lymph nodes draining the breast cancer. Material for sequencing was axillary lymph node tissue. These receptors came from a female donor with breast cancer. Some clones in this sample may be carry-over from other donors' samples.

Many counts were recorded for this clonotype. V and J are TRBV27 and TRBJ2-1, with D perhaps matching TRBD2 (6 bases). V was clipped by 3 bases and J by 8 bases, with 17 bases between them. This CDR3 spans 15 amino acids. Germline V lookup: CDR1 MNHEY, CDR2 SMNVEV (reference sequence). As DNA, the CDR3 is TGTGCCAGCAGTTTTGGAGGGAGGCCGGGTTATGAGCAGTTCTTC. This codes for CASSFGGRPGYEQFF.

This clonotype was seen at least ten times. The genes are TRBV14 and TRBJ2-7; TRBD2 is a possible D gene (5 bases). V was shortened by 1 base and J by 6 bases, with 10 bases between the two germline ends. Germline-derived CDR1 and CDR2 are SGHDN and FVKESK. The CDR3 spans 13 residues. The CDR3 nucleotides are TGTGCCAGCAGCCAAGTTTCCGGGGTCGAGCAGTACTTC. Protein sequence: CASSQVSGVEQYF.